Presented here are 2 T cell receptor beta chains from one specimen sequenced in a study of CXCR3-negative and CXCR3-positive naive CD8 T cells (dated by TCRdb to between 2019 and 2020). The instrument given in TCRdb is NextSeq 550. The Human TCR Profiling Kit (MiLaboratory) was used to make UMI-labeled 5' RACE TRB cDNA libraries. TCRdb reanalyzed the reads, keeping one entry per CDR3 protein sequence and omitting DNA. This sample's table contains about 120,000 distinct CDR3 sequences. Less than 0.55% of the sample lies in the top ten. Sequenced: naive CXCR3- CD8+ T cells from blood. The cell subset or site label on this specimen signifies: CD45RO-CCR7+CD27+CD95- naive CD8+ T cells lacking CXCR3 (TNR3-). All receptors derive from a human donor in good health. Some clones in this sample may be carry-over from other donors' samples.

The V and J genes are TRBV5-1 and TRBJ2-7; TCRdb names TRBD2, which stays unverified in the absence of DNA. The CDR3 is 16 residues long. Germline V gene sequence: CDR1 SGHRS, CDR2 YFSETQ. CDR3 sequence: CASTRGLDSDGYEQYF.

The gene calls are TRBV7-9 and TRBJ2-5; TCRdb outputs TRBD1, but without DNA this stays unchecked. This CDR3 spans 13 amino acids. The germline gives CDR1 SEHNR, CDR2 FQNEAQ (reference sequence). The CDR3 region is CASNRGGQETQYF.